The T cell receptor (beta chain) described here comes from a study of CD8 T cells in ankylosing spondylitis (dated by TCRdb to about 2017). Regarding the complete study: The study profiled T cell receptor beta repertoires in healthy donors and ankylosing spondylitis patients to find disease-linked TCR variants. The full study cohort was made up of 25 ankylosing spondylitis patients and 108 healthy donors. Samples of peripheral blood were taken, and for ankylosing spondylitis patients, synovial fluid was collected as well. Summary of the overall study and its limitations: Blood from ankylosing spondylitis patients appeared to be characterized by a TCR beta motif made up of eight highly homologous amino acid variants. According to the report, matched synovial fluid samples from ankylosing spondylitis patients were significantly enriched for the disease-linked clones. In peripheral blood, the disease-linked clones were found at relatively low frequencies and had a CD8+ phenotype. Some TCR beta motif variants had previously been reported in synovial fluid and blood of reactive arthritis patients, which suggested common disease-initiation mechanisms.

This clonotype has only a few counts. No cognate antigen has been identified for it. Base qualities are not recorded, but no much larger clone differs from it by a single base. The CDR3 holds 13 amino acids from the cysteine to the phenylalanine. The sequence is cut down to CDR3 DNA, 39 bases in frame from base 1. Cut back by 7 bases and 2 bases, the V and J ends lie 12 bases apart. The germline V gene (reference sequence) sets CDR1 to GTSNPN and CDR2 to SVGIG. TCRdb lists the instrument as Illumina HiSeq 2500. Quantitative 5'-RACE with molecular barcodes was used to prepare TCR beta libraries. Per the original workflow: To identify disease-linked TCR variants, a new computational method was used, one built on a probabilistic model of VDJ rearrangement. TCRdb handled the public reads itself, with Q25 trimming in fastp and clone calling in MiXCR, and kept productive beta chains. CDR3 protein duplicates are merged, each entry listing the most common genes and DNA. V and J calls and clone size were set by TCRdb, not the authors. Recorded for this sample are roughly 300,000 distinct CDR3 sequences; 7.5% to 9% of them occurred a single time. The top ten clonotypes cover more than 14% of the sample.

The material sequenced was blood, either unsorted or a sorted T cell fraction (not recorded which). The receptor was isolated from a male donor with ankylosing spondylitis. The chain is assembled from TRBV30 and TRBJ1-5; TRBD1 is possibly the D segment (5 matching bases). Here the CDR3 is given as CAFSGRGNQPQHF. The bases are TGTGCCTTTTCGGGACGGGGCAATCAGCCCCAGCATTTT.